The T cell receptor beta chain under discussion was sequenced for a study of lymphopenia after photon versus proton radiotherapy. Study conclusions and caveats: Photon-treated patients lost naive T cells and TCR diversity; proton-treated stayed stable. Post-nadir diversity loss with photons came from oligoclonal expansion, particularly CD8+ Temra cells. Only patients who died were analyzed for survival; proton advantage is unproven.

This clone was recorded once. The antigen is not known. Trimming cost V 8 bases and J 6 bases, with 18 bases left between them. Per the germline V gene, CDR1 is SNHLY and CDR2 is FYNNEI. CDR3 size: 14 residues. TCRdb's copy holds only in-frame clones and misses some; the assay was immunoSEQ multiplex PCR. Among 55,000 to 70,000 clones listed, more than 75% were seen once. The rearrangement links TRBV2 to TRBJ2-3; D might be TRBD1 (7 bases). The source was peripheral blood, collected from a patient treated with photon-based radiotherapy. This receptor was taken from a woman in her 70s with pancreatic cancer. The CDR3 bases are TGTGCCAGCGTTCGGCTACAGGGGAGGGATACGCAGTATTTT. Encoded protein: CASVRLQGRDTQYF.